This paragraph covers one T cell receptor beta chain sequence. Its antigen is currently unknown. This sample stems from a study of T cell responses to AZD1222 COVID-19 vaccine. Study-level information: The analysis combined second doses at about 4 or about 12 weeks.

This CDR3 has 15 amino acids. The V gene's germline CDR1 is SEHNR and CDR2 FQNEAQ (reference sequence). V gave up 1 base and J gave up 2 bases, with 12 bases separating them. Points from the study as a whole: Baseline seropositivity occurred in only a handful of AZD1222 recipients.

Assay used: immunoSEQ multiplex PCR; TCRdb lists only in-frame clones, some missing. Counted here are about 97,000 clones, more than 70% occurring once; the ten biggest clones make up 2.8%. The source material was peripheral blood, sampled on day 0 of AZD1222 vaccination. This TCR came from an adult in good health. The chain couples TRBV7-9 to TRBJ2-7, with D perhaps matching TRBD2 (6 bases). CDR3 region: CASSLVRGGPYEQYF. DNA of the CDR3: TGTGCCAGCAGCTTAGTGAGGGGAGGTCCCTACGAGCAGTACTTC.